This TCR beta chain was captured by sequencing in a study of memory CD4+ T cells and cytomegalovirus serostatus. The V segment lost 5 bases and the J segment 7 bases; nucleotides outside the gene matches: 8. From germline, CDR1 is SGHTA and CDR2 FQGNSA. The CDR3 has 13 amino acids. Single viable CD3+CD4+CD8-CD45RO+ cells were sorted as the memory CD4+ T cells. Serostatus was set by detecting CMV pp150, pp28, p38, p52 IgG. In this sample, this clone turned up a few times. Only in-frame clones appear in the TCRdb table, and some are missing; sequencing was by immunoSEQ multiplex PCR. The sample holds 45,000 to 55,000 clones, roughly 79% seen once.

The clonotype was recovered from an adult in good health and CMV-seronegative. Sequences were obtained from memory CD4+ T cells from blood. The chain couples TRBV7-2 to TRBJ2-7, with 7 bases identical to TRBD2. The CDR3 region is CASSKSRLAEQYF. CDR3 coding DNA: TGTGCCAGCAGCAAGAGTCGACTAGCTGAGCAGTACTTC. The full variable domain, in which reference TRBV7-2 and TRBJ2-7 provide the parts outside the CDR3, is GAGVSQSPSNKVTEKGKDVELRCDPISGHTALYWYRQSLGQGLEFLIYFQGNSAPDKSGLPSDRFSAERTGGSVSTLTIQRTQQEDSAVYLCASSKSRLAEQYFGPGTRLTVT.